This entry lists 26 T cell receptor beta chains sequenced from one sample in a study of early T cells in non-severe SARS-CoV-2 infection. Via MiXCR, TCRdb re-called the 5' RACE reads, giving one row per CDR3 protein. The table lists about 76,000 distinct CDR3 sequences, around 12% of them singletons. The sequenced material came from whole blood. The origin of the receptors is an adult who was a healthcare worker with PCR-confirmed SARS-CoV-2 infection or an uninfected control (not recorded which).

This clonotype was detected only a few times. The chain couples TRBV7-9 to TRBJ2-4; weak D call: TRBD1 (5 bases). The V gene lost 4 bases and the J gene lost 6 bases, with 16 bases spanning the gap. This CDR3 is built from 15 residues. CDR1 and CDR2 (germline): SEHNR, FQNEAQ (reference sequence). CDR3 loop: CASSSQEMGLNIQYF. CDR3 sequence (DNA): TGTGCCAGCAGCTCCCAAGAGATGGGGCTAAACATTCAGTACTTC.

The rearrangement links TRBV20-1 to TRBJ1-4; D ambiguous. Germline V gene data show CDR1 as DFQATT and CDR2 as SNEGSKA (reference sequence). Trimming took off 5 bases at V and 8 bases at J, with 15 bases between the two ends. This CDR3 is 13 amino acids long. CDR3 coding DNA: TGCAGTGCTTCTGGCGGGGTTGGGGAAAAACTGTTTTTT. Encoded protein: CSASGGVGEKLFF.

The chain has TRBV21-1 and TRBJ2-1. TRBV21-1 represents a pseudogene. This CDR3 contains 12 residues. Written as DNA, the CDR3 is TGTGCCAGCAGCAAAGGCGGTGGTGAGCAGTTCTTC. Translated: CASSKGGGEQFF.

The chain joins TRBV5-4 to TRBJ1-1; D gene unclear. The germline V gene has CDR1 SGHNT and CDR2 YYREEE (reference sequence). The CDR3 covers 12 residues. Trimming took off 0 bases at V and 6 bases at J, with 6 bases between the two ends. CDR3 DNA sequence: TGTGCCAGCAGCTTGGCGGGATCTGAAGCTTTCTTT. This encodes CASSLAGSEAFF.

This clonotype was recorded a few times. This chain links TRBV7-2 with TRBJ2-3; 7 bases fit TRBD1. The CDR3 spans 15 residues. Looked up from germline, CDR1 is SGHTA and CDR2 is FQGNSA. The V and J ends lost 6 bases and 3 bases, in that order; junction bases with no gene match: 9. The CDR3 nucleotides read TGTGCCAGCAGACTCCGACAGGGATGGACAGATACGCAGTATTTT. Protein product: CASRLRQGWTDTQYF.

By its share, this clonotype is medium-sized. This chain uses TRBV10-1 with TRBJ2-7; D possibly corresponds to TRBD2 (5 bases). The CDR3 spans 12 residues. Per germline, CDR1 WNHNN and CDR2 SYGVQD (reference sequence). V was clipped by 4 bases and J by 5 bases, with 9 bases between them. The CDR3 is CASSGPGNEQYF. CDR3 coding DNA: TGCGCCAGCAGTGGTCCGGGGAACGAGCAGTACTTC.

V gene TRBV9 combines with J gene TRBJ1-2; D is uncertain. The germline CDR1 and CDR2 sequences are SGDLS and YYNGEE. There are 12 residues in the CDR3. The V gene lost 6 bases and the J gene lost 3 bases, with 9 bases spanning the gap. The CDR3 protein is CASNGQHYGYTF. The DNA of the CDR3 is TGTGCCAGCAACGGGCAGCACTATGGCTACACCTTC.

The chain joins TRBV7-9 to TRBJ1-6; 9 bases match TRBD1. CDR1 is SEHNR, CDR2 FQNEAQ, per germline (reference sequence). The CDR3 length is 14 residues. The ends lost 6 bases at V and 9 bases at J; junction bases unmatched: 6. CDR3 coding DNA: TGTGCCAGCAGACTGACAGGGGGGATTTCACCCCTCCACTTT. Protein product: CASRLTGGISPLHF.

Only a few counts were recorded for this clonotype. This chain links TRBV20-1 with TRBJ1-2; 12 bases are a match to TRBD1. The V segment lost 2 bases and the J segment 4 bases; nucleotides outside the gene matches: 2. Germline values: CDR1 DFQATT, CDR2 SNEGSKA (reference sequence). The CDR3 has 14 residues. The CDR3 reads CSARMGQGAYGYTF. CDR3 in DNA: TGCAGTGCTAGAATGGGACAGGGGGCCTATGGCTACACCTTC.

The gene calls are TRBV14 and TRBJ1-1, with 7 bases that match TRBD1. Germline values: CDR1 SGHDN, CDR2 FVKESK. Losses at the gene ends were 4 bases for V and 8 bases for J; bases not matched to a gene: 7. The CDR3 covers 13 residues. CDR3 region: CASSRILQGEAFF. DNA for the CDR3: TGTGCCAGCAGCCGGATTTTACAGGGGGAAGCTTTCTTT.

This clonotype was found a few times. The CDR3 coding sequence is TGCAGCGTTGAAGGGGGAACCGGGGAGCTGTTTTTT. Its protein is CSVEGGTGELFF. The chain has TRBV29-1 and TRBJ2-2; no clear D gene. Germline assignment: CDR1 SQVTM and CDR2 ANQGSEA. Trimming pared 1 base from V and 5 bases from J, leaving 5 bases between. The length of the CDR3 is 12 residues.

At least ten counts were recorded for this clonotype. The chain joins TRBV3-1 to TRBJ2-7; 14 bases line up with TRBD2. After removal of 1 base from V and 3 bases from J, the junction contained 2 bases not matched to a gene. This CDR3 has 16 amino acids. CDR1 LGHDT and CDR2 YNNKEL come from the germline V gene (reference sequence). In DNA, the CDR3 is TGTGCCAGCAGCCAAGGACTAGCGGGAGGGAGCTACGAGCAGTACTTC. Translation gives CASSQGLAGGSYEQYF.

This chain connects TRBV14 to TRBJ1-1; D is unresolved. V gave up 4 bases and J gave up 7 bases, with 16 bases separating them. This CDR3 spans 14 amino acids. CDR1 is SGHDN, CDR2 FVKESK, per germline. DNA of the CDR3: TGTGCCAGCAGCCCACCCGGGGTCCTGAGTGAAGCTTTCTTT. It is translated as CASSPPGVLSEAFF.

This clonotype was found many times. The rearrangement links TRBV4-1 to TRBJ2-5; possible D gene TRBD1, 5 bases. V gave up 0 bases and J gave up 8 bases, with 19 bases separating them. The CDR3 covers 16 residues. Germline V gives CDR1 MGHRA, CDR2 YSYEKL. CDR3 coding DNA: TGCGCCAGCAGCCAAGATGGAACAGGAGCCCAAGGAACCCAGTACTTC. Its protein is CASSQDGTGAQGTQYF.

This clonotype showed up just a few times. The chain is built from TRBV20-1 and TRBJ1-1; D remains ambiguous. The CDR3 loop spans 13 amino acids. Germline CDR1 and CDR2: DFQATT and SNEGSKA (reference sequence). Trimming cost V 0 bases and J 9 bases, with 14 bases left between them. CDR3: CSARDTGTDQAFF. The CDR3 DNA sequence: TGCAGTGCTAGAGATACGGGCACCGACCAAGCTTTCTTT.

This clonotype was counted only a few times. The V call is TRBV12-3 or TRBV12-4, the J call TRBJ2-7; 9 bases align to TRBD2. Trimming took 5 bases from V and 3 from J; bases not matched to a gene: 11. This CDR3 is built from 16 residues. The CDR3 here is CASSPRRGGRGYEQYF. The CDR3 DNA reads as TGTGCCAGCAGTCCCCGGCGGGGCGGGAGGGGCTACGAGCAGTACTTC.

This clonotype was seen repeatedly, ten times or more. This chain joins TRBV27 and TRBJ1-5, with a tentative D call TRBD1 (6 bases). Between the trimmed V and J ends, which lost 6 bases and 3 bases, there was a span of 12 bases. Germline V CDR1 and CDR2: MNHEY, SMNVEV (reference sequence). The CDR3 is made up of 14 amino acids. DNA of the CDR3: TGTGCCAGCAGCCCTTTGGGGGCCAATCAGCCCCAGCATTTT. This codes for CASSPLGANQPQHF.

V is TRBV14 and J is TRBJ2-2, with D possibly TRBD1 on 5 matching bases. Looked up from germline, CDR1 is SGHDN and CDR2 is FVKESK. The germline V and J ends were trimmed by 2 bases and 5 bases, with 9 bases remaining between them. The CDR3 covers 14 residues. The CDR3 sequence is CASSQLPGTGELFF. The DNA of the CDR3 is TGTGCCAGCAGCCAACTACCAGGGACCGGGGAGCTGTTTTTT.

This chain uses TRBV6-9 with TRBJ2-3; 13 bases fit TRBD2. This CDR3 is 16 amino acids long. The ends lost 6 bases at V and 5 bases at J; junction bases unmatched: 8. Looked up from germline, CDR1 is MNHGY and CDR2 is SVAAGI. The CDR3 here is CASSTVWTSGRDTQYF. CDR3 DNA: TGTGCCAGCAGCACCGTCTGGACTAGCGGGAGAGATACGCAGTATTTT.

In its sample, this clonotype was seen many times. The V gene is TRBV19, the J gene TRBJ1-2; weak D call: TRBD1 (6 bases). CDR1 and CDR2 from the germline V gene are LNHDA and SQIVND (reference sequence). With 8 bases removed from V and 4 bases from J, the gap between germline ends came to 11 bases. The length of the CDR3 is 12 residues. CDR3 DNA: TGTGCCAGTGCCGACAGGTCCTATGGCTACACCTTC. Translated, it gives CASADRSYGYTF.

At least ten counts were recorded for this clonotype. The chain joins TRBV28 to TRBJ2-7; D may be TRBD2 (6 bases). The V gene lost 6 bases and the J gene lost 0 bases, with 15 bases spanning the gap. CDR3 size: 15 residues. CDR1 is MDHEN, CDR2 SYDVKM, per germline. DNA for the CDR3: TGTGCCAGCAGCCTGGCGGGGACGAGCTCCTACGAGCAGTACTTC. Translation: CASSLAGTSSYEQYF.

This clonotype was seen ten or more times. V gene TRBV6-1 combines with J gene TRBJ1-2, with D uncertain. The germline V gene encodes CDR1 MNHNS and CDR2 SASEGT. This CDR3 comprises 15 residues. The V end lost 0 bases, the J end lost 4 bases, and 12 bases lay between the germline ends. The CDR3 reads CASSEAPTALYGYTF. CDR3 coding DNA: TGTGCCAGCAGTGAAGCCCCAACAGCCCTCTATGGCTACACCTTC.

This clonotype came up a few times. The chain links TRBV2 to TRBJ2-3, with D possibly matching TRBD1 (5 bases). Per the germline V gene, CDR1 is SNHLY and CDR2 is FYNNEI. This CDR3 is 15 amino acids long. Trimming removed 8 bases from V and 5 bases from J, with 20 bases in between. The CDR3 here is CASGGAAPRQDTQYF. As DNA, the CDR3 is TGTGCCAGCGGTGGGGCCGCTCCGAGGCAAGATACGCAGTATTTT.

The gene calls are TRBV6-5 and TRBJ2-1; possible D gene TRBD2, 5 bases. Deletions cut 3 bases from V and 7 bases from J, with 19 bases between. CDR1 and CDR2 (germline): MNHEY, SVGAGI. This CDR3 contains 16 residues. CDR3: CASSYRSGRGWNEQFF. The CDR3 nucleotides read TGTGCCAGCAGTTATAGGTCAGGAAGAGGGTGGAATGAGCAGTTCTTC.

This clonotype has only a few counts. This chain links TRBV5-4 with TRBJ2-1; TRBD2 might be the D (6 bases). V was clipped by 0 bases and J by 6 bases, with 13 bases between them. This CDR3 spans 15 amino acids. CDR1 and CDR2 from the germline V gene are SGHNT and YYREEE (reference sequence). In DNA, the CDR3 is TGTGCCAGCAGCTTGGGTTCGATGCGGGGCAATGAGCAGTTCTTC. Amino acids: CASSLGSMRGNEQFF.

The rearrangement uses TRBV6-6 and TRBJ1-2, with D possibly matching TRBD1 (6 bases). The CDR3 has 17 residues. Trimming took off 4 bases at V and 0 bases at J, with 18 bases between the two ends. CDR1 is MNHNY, CDR2 SVGAGI, per germline (reference sequence). The DNA for the CDR3 is TGTGCCAGCAGTTCCGTCTTCACAGGGCGCCCTAACTATGGCTACACCTTC. Translating gives CASSSVFTGRPNYGYTF.